These T cell receptor beta chains were read from a single sample in a study of OX40 agonist ivuxolimab in advanced cancers. Data came from immunoSEQ multiplex PCR; TCRdb stores just in-frame clones and leaves some out. The sample holds 9,500 to 14,000 clones; over 70% are singletons and the top ten take roughly 15%. This specimen consisted of CD4+ or CD8+ T cells sorted from blood, obtained in a trial of the OX40 agonist ivuxolimab. The receptors come from an adult with an advanced solid tumor such as melanoma, head and neck, liver or kidney cancer. Both conserved end residues are part of each CDR3. D genes are given only for firm matches. Clone size, where shown, is once, few, many, or a class for clones that have expanded.

-	-	TRBV20-1	TRBJ2-1	TGCAGTGCTAGAGAGGGGACAGAGCAGTTCTTC	CSAREGTEQFF
-	-	TRBV11-3	TRBJ1-4	TGTGCCAGCATACACTTGGTAAGTGCAACTAATGAAAAACTGTTTTTT	CASIHLVSATNEKLFF
-	-	TRBV10-2	TRBJ1-6	TGCGCCTCCGGGTCACCCCTCCACTTT	CASGSPLHF
-	TRBD1	TRBV19	TRBJ1-1	TGTGCCACTTACAACAGGGGATTCTCTGAAGCTTTCTTT	CATYNRGFSEAFF
-	TRBD1	TRBV11-2	TRBJ2-7	TGTGCCAGCAGCCCACCAGACAGGGTGTGGGGTCACAACGAGCAGTACTTC	CASSPPDRVWGHNEQYF
once	-	TRBV6-5	TRBJ2-7	TGTGCCAGCAGCTCCGGGACCCCCGCTGACGAGCAGTACTTC	CASSSGTPADEQYF
-	-	TRBV5-1	TRBJ1-3	TGCGCCAGCAGTTACGGACAGCACCAGTCGGGAAACACCATATATTTT	CASSYGQHQSGNTIYF
-	TRBD2	TRBV5-1	TRBJ2-7	TGCGCCAGCAGTCCTAGCGGGAATCACTACGAGCAGTACTTC	CASSPSGNHYEQYF
-	-	TRBV6-5	TRBJ2-7	TGTGCCAGCAGTTACTCTAATGCAGGGGACCACGAGCAGTACTTC	CASSYSNAGDHEQYF
-	-	TRBV9	TRBJ2-3	TGTGCCAGCAGCGGCCTCTCGGATACGCAGTATTTT	CASSGLSDTQYF
-	TRBD1	TRBV30	TRBJ1-2	TGTGCCTGGAGTCCCCGGGACAGGTTCTATGGCTACACCTTC	CAWSPRDRFYGYTF
-	-	TRBV7-9	TRBJ2-7	TGTGCCAGCAGCCCACGGACAGTAACGACCTACGAGCAGTACTTC	CASSPRTVTTYEQYF
few	TRBD2	TRBV11-1	TRBJ2-7	TGTGCCAGCAGCTGGACTAGCGGGGGGGCTCAAGAGCAGTACTTC	CASSWTSGGAQEQYF
-	TRBD2	TRBV7-6	TRBJ2-7	TGTGCCAGCAGCCGACTAGCGGGAGTTAACGAGCAGTACTTC	CASSRLAGVNEQYF
-	TRBD1	TRBV6-4	TRBJ2-5	TGTGCCAGCAGTGAAATGGGACAGGCCTGGGAGACCCAGTACTTC	CASSEMGQAWETQYF
-	-	TRBV5-4	TRBJ2-3	TGTGCCAGCAGCTTCGTCAGGTCGGCAGATACGCAGTATTTT	CASSFVRSADTQYF
-	-	TRBV5-1	TRBJ1-3	TGCGCCAGCAGCTGGGATTTAGGAAACACCATATATTTT	CASSWDLGNTIYF
few	TRBD2	TRBV4-2	TRBJ2-5	TGTGCCAGCAGCCAAGAGCGGGGGGCCCAAGAGACCCAGTACTTC	CASSQERGAQETQYF
-	TRBD2	TRBV27	TRBJ2-3	TGTGCCAGCGGGGCCGGGGGGTTCACAGCAGATACGCAGTATTTT	CASGAGGFTADTQYF
-	-	TRBV5-4	TRBJ2-1	TGTGCCAGCAGAATGGACAGCTACAATGAGCAGTTCTTC	CASRMDSYNEQFF
few	TRBD1	TRBV5-4	TRBJ1-2	TGCGCCAGCAGCCAAGATATGGGGACAGGGGGCGCGGGTGGCTACACCTTC	CASSQDMGTGGAGGYTF
-	TRBD2	TRBV7-6	TRBJ2-3	TGTGCCAGCAGCTTAGACAGCGGGGGGGCCGGAGATACGCAGTATTTT	CASSLDSGGAGDTQYF
-	-	TRBV2	TRBJ2-7	TGTGCCAGCGTGGACGCTTTGGGGATCTACGAGCAGTACTTC	CASVDALGIYEQYF
-	-	TRBV5-4	TRBJ1-1	TGTGCCAGCAAATCCGACTCTTACACTGAAGCTTTCTTT	CASKSDSYTEAFF
-	TRBD1	TRBV30	TRBJ1-6	TGTGCCTGGAGTGTGACAGGGGGGTCGTCACCCCTCCACTTT	CAWSVTGGSSPLHF
once	-	TRBV27	TRBJ2-7	TGTGCCAGCAGTCCGGTCGCGGGAGAGCAGTACTTC	CASSPVAGEQYF
-	TRBD1	TRBV7-9	TRBJ2-3	TGTGCCAGCAGCCCGAGGACAGGACAAGATACGCAGTATTTT	CASSPRTGQDTQYF
-	TRBD2	TRBV9	TRBJ2-1	TGTGCCAGCAGCGGGAGTAGCGGGAAAAATGAGCAGTTCTTC	CASSGSSGKNEQFF
-	-	TRBV7-6	TRBJ1-1	TGTGCCAGCAGCTTAGTTGGGGGAGGGCTGAACACTGAAGCTTTCTTT	CASSLVGGGLNTEAFF